The rows below give T cell receptor beta chains drawn from one sample of a study of T-cell memory formation after mild COVID-19. TCRdb processed the 5' RACE reads anew with MiXCR; each CDR3 protein has one entry. Among 400,000 to 500,000 distinct CDR3 sequences listed, roughly 20% were seen once. The sequencing sample was made of PBMCs or a T cell subset sorted from them (not recorded which). Receptor source: an adult woman who had mild COVID-19 (a few samples of this study predate the infection). Cell type and time point are not known. Both conserved end residues are part of each CDR3.

J: TRBJ2-7
length: 17
V: TRBV11-3
CDR3: CASSTTVGSSAHYEQYF

J: TRBJ1-3
length: 17
V: TRBV5-1
CDR3: CASSLALQSSSGNTIYF

J: TRBJ1-1
length: 13
V: TRBV7-3
CDR3: CASSLSANSEAFF

J: TRBJ2-2
length: 16
V: TRBV2
CDR3: CASIPIAGGGPGELFF

J: TRBJ1-4
length: 15
V: TRBV6-5
CDR3: CASSPGQGSNEKLFF

J: TRBJ2-5
length: 15
V: TRBV7-9
CDR3: CASSRQGSGQETQYF

J: TRBJ2-2
length: 14
V: TRBV24-1
CDR3: CATSRTGRTGELFF

J: TRBJ1-4
length: 16
V: TRBV7-2
CDR3: CASSSQQGARSEKLFF

J: TRBJ2-1
length: 17
V: TRBV20-1
CDR3: CSARNRGGLAVSDEQFF

J: TRBJ2-7
length: 16
V: TRBV4-3
CDR3: CASSQESRLAAYEQYF

J: TRBJ2-7
length: 16
V: TRBV7-6
CDR3: CASSLEASGSLYEQYF

J: TRBJ2-1
length: 15
V: TRBV20-1
CDR3: CSARSMDRGNNEQFF

J: TRBJ2-1
length: 15
V: TRBV5-4
CDR3: CASSLGASGGKSPFF

J: TRBJ1-6
length: 14
V: TRBV5-1
CDR3: CASSLVGEASPLHF

J: TRBJ2-3
length: 16
V: TRBV11-2
CDR3: CASTSFSGGPTDTQYF

J: TRBJ2-2
length: 15
V: TRBV7-3
CDR3: CASSPTGVNTGELFF